The source of this TCR beta chain is a study of cytomegalovirus exposure and HLA in healthy donors. Regarding the study as a whole: Researchers reported that a few CMV-associated chains were confirmed in vitro as CMV antigen-specific.

Concerning this clone: The antigen is undetermined.

Repertoires were generated with immunoSEQ multiplex PCR, while TCRdb's copy carries only in-frame clones and drops some. The data show fewer than 55,000 clones, roughly nine tenths seen once. The V gene lost 6 bases and the J gene lost 0 bases, with 11 bases spanning the gap. Looked up from germline, CDR1 is SNHLY and CDR2 is FYNNEI. This CDR3 is built from 15 residues. This receptor was taken from a man aged 18 to 29 in good health and CMV-seronegative. Source material: PBMCs. The chain recombines TRBV2 with TRBJ2-2, with D perhaps TRBD1 (6 bases). The CDR3 DNA reads TGTGCCAGCAGGTGGACAGTACCGAACACCGGGGAGCTGTTTTTT. Translating it yields CASRWTVPNTGELFF.